The 26 T cell receptor beta chains listed next were all sequenced from one sample in a study of cytomegalovirus exposure and HLA in healthy donors. 60 Vbeta and 13 Jbeta primers were used in PCR. Some clones are missing from TCRdb's copy, which holds only in-frame ones; the method was immunoSEQ multiplex PCR. The sample shows roughly 130,000 clones, 75% to 85% of them seen only once. The specimen sequenced was PBMCs. These receptors all come from a man aged 35 to 55 in good health and CMV-seronegative.

A remark on this clone: The sample has other DNA sequences that encode this CDR3 too. V and J are TRBV5-1 and TRBJ1-1; no reliable D call. CDR3 length: 15 amino acids. Germline assignment: CDR1 SGHRS and CDR2 YFSETQ. V was trimmed by 0 bases and J by 1 base, leaving 10 bases between them. The DNA for the CDR3 is TGCGCCAGCAGCTTGGGCGGCACGGCGAACACTGAAGCTTTCTTT. Amino acid sequence: CASSLGGTANTEAFF.

V is TRBV4-1 and J is TRBJ2-1, with TRBD1 matching over 10 bases. Germline V gene sequence: CDR1 MGHRA, CDR2 YSYEKL. This CDR3 is 16 amino acids long. J was trimmed by 7 bases and V by 4 bases; bases with no gene match: 10. The CDR3 coding sequence is TGCGCCAGCAGCCCACCCGACAGGGGGCCCGGAAATGAGCAGTTCTTC. It codes for CASSPPDRGPGNEQFF.

This chain uses TRBV7-2 with TRBJ2-3, with D maybe TRBD2 (6 bases). The CDR3 covers 12 residues. Germline V gene lookup returns CDR1 SGHTA and CDR2 FQGNSA. Trimming took off 8 bases at V and 0 bases at J, with 6 bases between the two ends. This CDR3 reads CASRESTDTQYF. As DNA, the CDR3 is TGTGCCAGCCGGGAGAGCACAGATACGCAGTATTTT.

A word on this clone: In the same sample, other DNA sequences code for this CDR3. The genes are TRBV30 and TRBJ1-5; TRBD1 aligns across 7 bases. The J segment lost 7 bases and the V segment lost 0 bases, leaving 3 bases of the junction unmatched. The CDR3 length is 13 residues. The germline gives CDR1 GTSNPN, CDR2 SVGIG (reference sequence). This CDR3 reads CAWSVQGNQPQHF. The DNA of the CDR3 is TGTGCCTGGAGTGTACAGGGGAACCAGCCCCAGCATTTT.

V gene TRBV11-3 combines with J gene TRBJ2-3; 13 positions agree with TRBD2. Germline V lookup: CDR1 SGHNT, CDR2 YENEEA. The length of the CDR3 is 16 residues. V trimming: 5 bases; J trimming: 0 bases; junction bases outside the gene matches: 2. CDR3 sequence reads: CASSPGLAGSTDTQYF. The CDR3 bases are TGTGCCAGCAGCCCGGGACTAGCGGGAAGCACAGATACGCAGTATTTT.

The chain has TRBV13 and TRBJ2-3; 7 nucleotides match TRBD2. Germline CDR1 and CDR2: PRHDT and FYEKMQ (reference sequence). CDR3 length equals 18 residues. Losses at the gene ends were 5 bases for V and 1 base for J; bases not matched to a gene: 15. This CDR3 reads CASSRLTYISGGTDTQYF. CDR3 nucleotide sequence: TGTGCCAGCAGCCGCCTGACGTACATAAGCGGGGGCACAGATACGCAGTATTTT. Full variable domain (remainder filled in from reference TRBV13 and TRBJ2-3): AAGVIQSPRHLIKEKRETATLKCYPIPRHDTVYWYQQGPGQDPQFLISFYEKMQSDKGSIPDRFSAQQFSDYHSELNMSSLELGDSALYFCASSRLTYISGGTDTQYFGPGTRLTVL.

The chain links TRBV18 to TRBJ2-7, with 7 bases identical to TRBD1. CDR1 and CDR2 from the germline V gene are KGHSH and LQKENI. The CDR3 extends over 14 amino acids. J lost 3 bases, V lost 3 bases, and 5 bases had no gene match. The CDR3, as DNA: TGTGCCAGCTCACCCTTACAGGGGAGCTACGAGCAGTACTTC. Translating it yields CASSPLQGSYEQYF. Full variable domain (rest looked up from reference TRBV18 and TRBJ2-7): NAGVMQNPRHLVRRRGQEARLRCSPMKGHSHVYWYRQLPEEGLKFMVYLQKENIIDESGMPKERFSAEFPKEGPSILRIQQVVRGDSAAYFCASSPLQGSYEQYFGPGTRLTVT.

The rearrangement uses TRBV5-1 and TRBJ2-3; no clear D. V lost 5 bases to trimming and J lost 0 bases, with 10 bases between them. This CDR3 has 14 amino acids. Germline V lookup: CDR1 SGHRS, CDR2 YFSETQ. The CDR3 region is CASSSIPSTDTQYF. In DNA form, the CDR3 reads TGCGCCAGCAGTAGTATCCCTAGCACAGATACGCAGTATTTT.

V gene TRBV5-5 combines with J gene TRBJ1-5; perhaps TRBD1 as D (5 bases). V lost 10 bases to trimming and J lost 0 bases, with 17 bases between them. Germline-derived CDR1 and CDR2 are SGHKS and YYEKEE (reference sequence). The CDR3 has 15 residues. CDR3 loop: CACAQDINSNQPQHF. The CDR3 region has the DNA TGTGCCTGCGCGCAGGACATTAATAGCAATCAGCCCCAGCATTTT.

This clone was observed a single time. The V and J genes are TRBV7-9 and TRBJ1-4; D not certain. The ends were cut back, 1 base at V and 0 bases at J, with 6 bases in the middle. The V gene's germline CDR1 is SEHNR and CDR2 FQNEAQ (reference sequence). There are 15 residues in the CDR3. CDR3: CASSLEAATNEKLFF. CDR3 in DNA: TGTGCCAGCAGCTTAGAGGCGGCAACTAATGAAAAACTGTTTTTT. The variable domain in full, completed from reference TRBV7-9 and TRBJ1-4, reads DTGVSQNPRHKITKRGQNVTFRCDPISEHNRLYWYRQTLGQGPEFLTYFQNEAQLEKSRLLSDRFSAERPKGSFSTLEIQRTEQGDSAMYLCASSLEAATNEKLFFGSGTQLSVL.

V gene TRBV7-9 combines with J gene TRBJ2-5, with 7 bases that match TRBD1. Germline V lookup: CDR1 SEHNR, CDR2 FQNEAQ (reference sequence). The V and J ends lost 0 bases and 3 bases, in that order; junction bases with no gene match: 4. CDR3 length equals 15 residues. CDR3 region: CASSLAYDREETQYF. For the CDR3, the DNA is TGTGCCAGCAGCTTAGCCTACGACAGGGAAGAGACCCAGTACTTC.

This chain joins TRBV6-5 and TRBJ2-7, with D maybe TRBD1 (5 bases). V lost 0 bases, J lost 6 bases, and 18 bases lay in between. Germline CDR1 and CDR2: MNHEY and SVGAGI. The CDR3 sequence is 16 residues long. DNA for the CDR3: TGTGCCAGCAGTTACTCGACTTCAGGGATATCGGGCGAGCAGTACTTC. Translated, it gives CASSYSTSGISGEQYF.

As concerns this clone: The conserved phenylalanine or tryptophan normally closing the CDR3 is absent here, so this likely arose from a read error. The chain combines TRBV6-1 with TRBJ1-2, with D unclear. CDR3 length: 15 amino acids. Germline V CDR1 and CDR2: MNHNS, SASEGT. V shed 0 bases and J shed 2 bases, with 10 bases lying between them. The CDR3 is CASSEAGWENYGYTV. In DNA, the CDR3 is TGTGCCAGCAGTGAAGCGGGCTGGGAGAACTATGGCTACACCGTC.

This clone was observed once. This chain uses TRBV4-1 with TRBJ1-3; TRBD1 matches 8 bases. The CDR3 has 19 amino acids. With 0 bases clipped from V and 1 base from J, the junction kept 11 bases outside the gene matches. CDR1 and CDR2 from the germline V gene are MGHRA and YSYEKL. CDR3 in DNA: TGCGCCAGCAGCCAAGACAGCGGGTACAGGGGGAAGTCTGGAAACACCATATATTTT. Translating it yields CASSQDSGYRGKSGNTIYF.

The chain uses TRBV30 and TRBJ2-1; a weak D match, TRBD1 (6 bases). The V gene lost 4 bases and the J gene lost 0 bases, with 16 bases spanning the gap. The length of the CDR3 is 16 residues. The germline V gene has CDR1 GTSNPN and CDR2 SVGIG (reference sequence). The CDR3 reads CAWTPRDKSSYNEQFF. The CDR3 nucleotides are TGTGCCTGGACTCCCCGGGACAAGAGCTCCTACAATGAGCAGTTCTTC.

This clone was detected a few times. The rearrangement links TRBV11-1 to TRBJ1-2, with D tentatively TRBD1 (6 bases). The V gene lost 5 bases and the J gene lost 4 bases, with 14 bases spanning the gap. Germline assignment: CDR1 SGHAT and CDR2 FQDESV (reference sequence). The CDR3 runs to 14 residues. The CDR3 protein is CASSPLDSPYGYTF. CDR3 DNA sequence: TGTGCCAGCAGCCCCCTGGACAGCCCCTATGGCTACACCTTC. The full variable domain, with the rest looked up from reference TRBV11-1 and TRBJ1-2, is EAEVAQSPRYKITEKSQAVAFWCDPISGHATLYWYRQILGQGPELLVQFQDESVVDDSQLPKDRFSAERLKGVDSTLKIQPAELGDSAMYLCASSPLDSPYGYTFGSGTRLTVV.

A remark on this clone: The sample carries other DNA sequences with the same CDR3. The rearrangement links TRBV30 to TRBJ2-1; TRBD2 agrees at 12 bases. The germline CDR1 and CDR2 sequences are GTSNPN and SVGIG (reference sequence). The CDR3 covers 16 residues. V lost 0 bases to trimming and J lost 3 bases; unmatched junction nucleotides: 3. DNA for the CDR3: TGTGCCTGGAGTGTACTAGCGGGGGGCCTCTACAATGAGCAGTTCTTC. This sequence encodes CAWSVLAGGLYNEQFF.

V is TRBV4-1 and J is TRBJ2-1; possibly TRBD1 for D (5 bases). This CDR3 spans 17 amino acids. Germline assignment: CDR1 MGHRA and CDR2 YSYEKL. Trimming pared 4 bases from V and 3 bases from J, leaving 19 bases between. The CDR3 loop is CASSRAGITDRYNEQFF. CDR3 sequence (DNA): TGCGCCAGCAGCCGGGCAGGGATTACAGACCGCTACAATGAGCAGTTCTTC.

This chain connects TRBV15 to TRBJ1-1; no firm D call. V shed 2 bases and J shed 1 base, with 5 bases lying between them. Germline CDR1 LNHNV, CDR2 YYDKDF (reference sequence). The CDR3 consists of 13 residues. This CDR3 reads CATSRRENTEAFF. CDR3 in DNA: TGTGCCACCAGCAGACGGGAGAACACTGAAGCTTTCTTT.

V and J are TRBV27 and TRBJ2-7; 8 bases map to TRBD2. J lost 2 bases, V lost 8 bases, and 8 bases had no gene match. The CDR3 has 14 residues. Per the germline V gene, CDR1 is MNHEY and CDR2 is SMNVEV (reference sequence). The DNA for the CDR3 is TGTGCCAGCCGCACTAGCGGCCGTACCTACGAGCAGTACTTC. Translated: CASRTSGRTYEQYF.

The rearrangement links TRBV14 to TRBJ2-5, with 7 bases that match TRBD1. Looked up from germline, CDR1 is SGHDN and CDR2 is FVKESK. The V segment lost 0 bases and the J segment 3 bases; nucleotides outside the gene matches: 7. The length of the CDR3 is 16 residues. CDR3: CASSQDKGQSKETQYF. In DNA form, the CDR3 reads TGTGCCAGCAGCCAAGATAAGGGACAGAGTAAAGAGACCCAGTACTTC.

The genes are TRBV30 and TRBJ2-3; tentatively, D is TRBD2 (6 bases). CDR1 is GTSNPN and CDR2 is SVGIG in the germline V gene (reference sequence). The CDR3 totals 18 residues. The germline V and J ends were trimmed by 3 bases and 0 bases, with 22 bases remaining between them. CDR3 nucleotides: TGTGCCTGGAGGATTAGCGGAGGATCAAGTACTAGCACAGATACGCAGTATTTT. Translation: CAWRISGGSSTSTDTQYF.

The V and J genes are TRBV20-1 and TRBJ1-4; no firm D call. Germline loops: CDR1 DFQATT, CDR2 SNEGSKA (reference sequence). The CDR3 is 10 residues long. The V end was cut by 7 bases, the J end by 5 bases, with 5 bases between. The CDR3 protein is CSVRNEKLFF. CDR3 DNA sequence: TGCAGTGTGCGAAATGAAAAACTGTTTTTT.

This clone has a handful of counts. The V and J genes are TRBV6-6 and TRBJ1-6; the match to TRBD1 covers 7 bases. CDR1 is MNHNY and CDR2 is SVGAGI in the germline V gene (reference sequence). V lost 6 bases, J lost 6 bases, and 11 bases stayed unmatched. CDR3 length equals 16 residues. For the CDR3, the DNA is TGTGCCAGCAGGGGGACCGACAGGGCCCTTAATTCACCCCTCCACTTT. It codes for CASRGTDRALNSPLHF.

A single count supports this clone. This rearrangement joins TRBV7-6 to TRBJ2-2; 7 bases agree with TRBD2. The CDR3 runs 16 residues. Germline V lookup: CDR1 SGHVS, CDR2 FNYEAQ. V was clipped by 5 bases and J by 0 bases; unmatched bases: 6. The chain's CDR3 is CASSPMGGANTGELFF. In DNA form, the CDR3 reads TGTGCCAGCAGCCCAATGGGGGGGGCGAACACCGGGGAGCTGTTTTTT.

This clone turned up a few times. The chain has TRBV5-1 and TRBJ1-5, with 10 bases that match TRBD1. Germline CDR1 is SGHRS and CDR2 is YFSETQ. The trim removed 4 bases at V and 4 bases at J, leaving 8 bases unmatched. The CDR3 totals 16 residues. The CDR3 spells CASSPTGGVGNQPQHF. The CDR3 nucleotides read TGCGCCAGCAGCCCGACAGGGGGCGTAGGGAATCAGCCCCAGCATTTT.